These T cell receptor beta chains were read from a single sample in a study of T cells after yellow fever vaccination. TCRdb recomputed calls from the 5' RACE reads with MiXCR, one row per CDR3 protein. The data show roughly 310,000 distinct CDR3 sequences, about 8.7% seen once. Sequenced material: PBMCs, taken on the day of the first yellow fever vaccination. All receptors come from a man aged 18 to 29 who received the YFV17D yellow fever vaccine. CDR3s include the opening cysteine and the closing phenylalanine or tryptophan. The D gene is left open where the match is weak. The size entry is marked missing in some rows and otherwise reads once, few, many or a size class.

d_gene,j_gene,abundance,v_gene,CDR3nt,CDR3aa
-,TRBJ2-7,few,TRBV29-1,TGCAGCGTTGGGGGTGAGGAGGACCTCCTCTACGAGCAGTACTTC,CSVGGEEDLLYEQYF
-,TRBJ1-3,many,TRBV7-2,TGTGCCAGCAGCTTTGGGCTGAACTCTGGAAACACCATATATTTT,CASSFGLNSGNTIYF
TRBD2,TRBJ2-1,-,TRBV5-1,TGCGCCAGCAGCCTTAGCGGGGATTTCTACAATGAGCAGTTCTTC,CASSLSGDFYNEQFF
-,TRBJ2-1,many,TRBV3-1,TGTGCCAGCAGACACCAGGGGGGCTCCTACAATGAGCAGTTCTTC,CASRHQGGSYNEQFF
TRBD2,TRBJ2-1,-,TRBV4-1,TGCGCCAGCAGCCAAGAGGACGGGGGGGCCGGTTCCAATGAGCAGTTCTTC,CASSQEDGGAGSNEQFF
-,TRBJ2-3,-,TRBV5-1,TGCGCCAGCAGCGAGCGTGAGCTCACAGATACGCAGTATTTT,CASSERELTDTQYF
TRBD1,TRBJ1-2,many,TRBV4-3,TGCGCCAGCAGCCAACGTGACAGGGATTATGGCTACACCTTC,CASSQRDRDYGYTF
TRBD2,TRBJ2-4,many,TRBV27,TGTGCCAGCAGTTATCGGGGGGGCAAAAACATTCAGTACTTC,CASSYRGGKNIQYF
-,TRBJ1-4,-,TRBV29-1,TGCAGCGTTGAAGATCGGCCCTCGGATGGTGAAAAACTGTTTTTT,CSVEDRPSDGEKLFF
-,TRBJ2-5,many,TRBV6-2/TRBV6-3,TGTGCCAGCAGTTACGGACGGGGTTTGAGGGAGACCCAGTACTTC,CASSYGRGLRETQYF
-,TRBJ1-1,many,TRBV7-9,TGTGCCAGCAGCTTAGTTCCCCTGAACACTGAAGCTTTCTTT,CASSLVPLNTEAFF
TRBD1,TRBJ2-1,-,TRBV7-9,TGTGCCAGCAGCTCTATCCGGACAGGGGGTATGAATGAGCAGTTCTTC,CASSSIRTGGMNEQFF
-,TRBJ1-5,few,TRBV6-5,TGTGCCAGCAGTTACTCAGGCAGGGGCCGCTATAGCAATCAGCCCCAGCATTTT,CASSYSGRGRYSNQPQHF
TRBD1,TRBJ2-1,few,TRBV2,TGTGCCAGCAGTGGTCCCGGGACAGTCGAGCAGTTCTTC,CASSGPGTVEQFF
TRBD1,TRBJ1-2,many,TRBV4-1,TGCGCCAGCAGCCTAACCGGGACAGGGAACTATGGCTACACCTTC,CASSLTGTGNYGYTF
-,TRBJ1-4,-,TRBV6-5,TGTGCCAGCAGTTACTCGTACGGGGTCGAAAAACTGTTTTTT,CASSYSYGVEKLFF